A selection of T cell receptor beta chains follows, all from one sample in a study of blood T cell repertoires in COVID-19. The data were produced by immunoSEQ multiplex PCR, yet TCRdb's version contains in-frame clones alone and is incomplete. The table shows 150,000 to 200,000 clones, with about four fifths occurring only once. Input material: peripheral blood. These TCRs come from a woman older than 75 with acute or convalescent COVID-19. Each CDR3 is given with its conserved first and last residue. D genes are given only for firm matches. Clone size appears in some rows only: once, few, many, or a class for an expanded clone.

CDR3 protein	CDR3 DNA	J gene	V gene	clone size	D gene
CASSYMGAGASIDTQYF	TGTGCCAGCAGTTACATGGGAGCGGGGGCCTCAATAGATACGCAGTATTTT	TRBJ2-3	TRBV27	NA	TRBD2
CASSLGTSGNEQFF	TGCGCCAGCAGCTTGGGGACTAGCGGCAATGAGCAGTTCTTC	TRBJ2-1	TRBV5-1	NA	TRBD2
CASSGSGRGTYEQYF	TGTGCCAGCAGTGGAAGCGGGAGGGGGACCTACGAGCAGTACTTC	TRBJ2-7	TRBV2	NA	TRBD2
CATSDLRGEPNSPLHF	TGTGCCACCAGTGATTTGCGCGGGGAACCGAATTCACCCCTCCACTTT	TRBJ1-6	TRBV24-1	NA	NA
CASSLGSVTFYGYTF	TGTGCCAGCAGCTTAGGGTCAGTTACGTTCTATGGCTACACCTTC	TRBJ1-2	TRBV7-2	NA	NA
CSASLTSGTGEQYF	TGCAGTGCTAGTCTAACTAGCGGGACTGGGGAGCAGTACTTC	TRBJ2-7	TRBV20-1	NA	TRBD2
CASSTGRSGNTIYF	TGTGCCAGCAGCACAGGTCGCTCTGGAAACACCATATATTTT	TRBJ1-3	TRBV6-5	NA	NA
CASSDWEAEAFF	TGTGCCAGCAGTGATTGGGAGGCTGAAGCTTTCTTT	TRBJ1-1	TRBV2	NA	NA
CASQRGGQGYGYTF	TGTGCCAGCCAAAGAGGGGGACAGGGGTATGGCTACACCTTC	TRBJ1-2	TRBV9	once	TRBD1
CASTPQPGRGGTTGELFF	TGTGCCAGTACCCCGCAGCCGGGGCGGGGGGGTACTACCGGGGAGCTGTTTTTT	TRBJ2-2	TRBV19	NA	TRBD2
CASSKDRHYGYTF	TGTGCCAGCAGCAAGGACAGGCACTATGGCTACACCTTC	TRBJ1-2	TRBV7-2	once	TRBD1
CASNSGSGSGNTIYF	TGTGCCAGTAACTCCGGGTCGGGCTCTGGAAACACCATATATTTT	TRBJ1-3	TRBV19	NA	NA
CASSLAGGSLYNEQFF	TGTGCCAGCAGCTTAGCGGGGGGATCACTATACAATGAGCAGTTCTTC	TRBJ2-1	TRBV5-4	NA	TRBD2
CASSFHQGLAYNEQFF	TGTGCCAGCAGCTTCCACCAGGGACTAGCGTACAATGAGCAGTTCTTC	TRBJ2-1	TRBV7-9	NA	TRBD2
CASGPPPGVEAFF	TGTGCTAGTGGTCCCCCGCCGGGGGTTGAAGCTTTCTTT	TRBJ1-1	TRBV12-5	NA	NA
CASSLQGDQPQHF	TGCGCCAGCAGCTTGCAGGGTGATCAGCCCCAGCATTTT	TRBJ1-5	TRBV5-1	NA	NA
CASRSSGQLNTEAFF	TGTGCCAGCAGATCGTCGGGACAGCTGAACACTGAAGCTTTCTTT	TRBJ1-1	TRBV27	NA	TRBD1
CASSIMATDTQYF	TGTGCCAGCAGCATAATGGCCACAGATACGCAGTATTTT	TRBJ2-3	TRBV11-2	NA	NA
CASSPSTGITYEQYF	TGTGCCAGCTCACCCTCTACAGGGATAACCTACGAGCAGTACTTC	TRBJ2-7	TRBV18	NA	NA
CASSKQGGTGANVLTF	TGTGCCAGCAGCAAACAGGGGGGGACTGGGGCCAACGTCCTGACTTTC	TRBJ2-6	TRBV11-2	NA	NA
CASSSGTGSTEQYF	TGCGCCAGCAGTTCCGGGACAGGTTCTACCGAGCAGTACTTC	TRBJ2-7	TRBV5-1	NA	TRBD1
CASSRGQGNYGYTF	TGTGCCAGTAGTCGCGGACAGGGGAACTATGGCTACACCTTC	TRBJ1-2	TRBV19	NA	TRBD1
CASSPTGGLSEQFF	TGTGCCAGCTCACCAACGGGGGGGCTAAGTGAGCAGTTCTTC	TRBJ2-1	TRBV18	NA	TRBD2
CASSPTGFGETQYF	TGTGCCAGCTCACCCACAGGGTTCGGGGAGACCCAGTACTTC	TRBJ2-5	TRBV18	NA	NA
CASSYLSGAQHF	TGTGCCAGCAGTTATTTGTCCGGGGCCCAGCATTTT	TRBJ1-5	TRBV6-5	NA	NA
CASRGAGVTKNIQYF	TGCGCCAGCCGGGGAGCGGGAGTTACCAAAAACATTCAGTACTTC	TRBJ2-4	TRBV5-1	once	TRBD2
CASSLGTGGAVTF	TGCGCCAGCAGCTTGGGGACAGGGGGCGCGGTAACCTTC	TRBJ1-2	TRBV5-1	NA	TRBD1
CAWRVQGSYGYTF	TGTGCCTGGAGAGTACAGGGGAGCTATGGCTACACCTTC	TRBJ1-2	TRBV30	NA	TRBD1
CASTREENSPLHF	TGTGCCAGCACGAGGGAGGAGAATTCACCCCTCCACTTT	TRBJ1-6	TRBV12-3/TRBV12-4	NA	NA
CASSLGRRSVRNQPQHF	TGTGCCAGCAGTTTAGGCAGGCGTTCGGTCAGAAATCAGCCCCAGCATTTT	TRBJ1-5	TRBV28	once	NA
CSVEYPREYGYTF	TGCAGCGTTGAATACCCCCGGGAGTATGGCTACACCTTC	TRBJ1-2	TRBV29-1	NA	NA
CSVAPMNTEAFF	TGCAGCGTTGCCCCTATGAACACTGAAGCTTTCTTT	TRBJ1-1	TRBV29-1	NA	NA
CASSRGLDGYTF	TGTGCCAGCAGCAGGGGGCTGGATGGCTACACCTTC	TRBJ1-2	TRBV2	NA	TRBD1
CASSLQGAGSNQPQHF	TGTGCCAGCAGTCTGCAGGGCGCCGGGAGCAATCAGCCCCAGCATTTT	TRBJ1-5	TRBV7-8	few	NA
CASSTGQVNTEAFF	TGTGCCAGCAGCACGGGACAGGTGAACACTGAAGCTTTCTTT	TRBJ1-1	TRBV6-5	NA	TRBD1
CASSIVPDRAGELFF	TGTGCCAGTAGTATAGTACCTGACAGGGCCGGGGAGCTGTTTTTT	TRBJ2-2	TRBV19	NA	TRBD1
CATSSLRAKDSGYTF	TGTGCCACCAGTAGTCTCAGGGCTAAAGATAGTGGCTACACCTTC	TRBJ1-2	TRBV15	NA	NA
CASSSTRLAGGLYNEQFF	TGTGCCAGCAGCTCCACTCGACTAGCGGGGGGCTTATACAATGAGCAGTTCTTC	TRBJ2-1	TRBV5-4	NA	TRBD2
CASSYFGGQETQYF	TGTGCCAGCAGTTACTTTGGCGGCCAAGAGACCCAGTACTTC	TRBJ2-5	TRBV6-6	NA	NA
CASSQDLGLAPSYNEQFF	TGCGCCAGCAGCCAAGATCTGGGCCTCGCACCTTCCTACAATGAGCAGTTCTTC	TRBJ2-1	TRBV4-1	NA	NA
CASNPTGTNEQFF	TGTGCCAGCAACCCCACAGGGACAAATGAGCAGTTCTTC	TRBJ2-1	TRBV7-9	NA	NA
CAWTGSSYEQYF	TGTGCCTGGACCGGGTCCTCCTACGAGCAGTACTTC	TRBJ2-7	TRBV30	NA	NA
CASSEGPVSSYEQYF	TGCGCCAGCAGTGAGGGTCCAGTATCCTCCTACGAGCAGTACTTC	TRBJ2-7	TRBV10-2	NA	NA
CASSSADSYEQYF	TGTGCCAGCAGTTCGGCGGATTCCTACGAGCAGTACTTC	TRBJ2-7	TRBV28	NA	NA
CASTPQGLAEQYF	TGTGCCAGCACCCCCCAGGGGCTCGCCGAGCAGTACTTC	TRBJ2-7	TRBV6-6	once	NA
CAWSVYGGAIYEQYF	TGTGCCTGGAGTGTATATGGGGGCGCAATCTACGAGCAGTACTTC	TRBJ2-7	TRBV30	NA	NA
CASRTGGSSNQPQHF	TGTGCCAGCAGGACAGGGGGTAGCAGCAATCAGCCCCAGCATTTT	TRBJ1-5	TRBV28	NA	TRBD1
CASSPLGFRGRGSYEQYF	TGTGCCAGCAGTCCGCTAGGTTTCAGGGGGCGTGGAAGTTACGAGCAGTACTTC	TRBJ2-7	TRBV27	once	TRBD1
CASRGQGAQPDTQYF	TGTGCCAGCAGGGGACAGGGGGCGCAACCAGATACGCAGTATTTT	TRBJ2-3	TRBV7-8	NA	TRBD1
CAWSPGVSGGRYEQYF	TGTGCCTGGAGTCCGGGGGTGAGCGGGGGCCGCTACGAGCAGTACTTC	TRBJ2-7	TRBV30	NA	TRBD2
CASSIQQGPGELFF	TGTGCCAGTAGTATCCAACAGGGTCCCGGGGAGCTGTTTTTT	TRBJ2-2	TRBV19	NA	NA
CASSLEAGGSPEQYF	TGTGCCAGCAGCTTAGAGGCGGGAGGGTCTCCCGAGCAGTACTTC	TRBJ2-7	TRBV11-2	few	TRBD2
CASRPTGLTNEKLFF	TGTGCCAGCAGACCTACAGGGCTGACTAATGAAAAACTGTTTTTT	TRBJ1-4	TRBV7-2	NA	NA